This TCR beta chain was sequenced for a study of CD8 T cells in ankylosing spondylitis. The study, taken as a whole, reports: Typical of ankylosing spondylitis blood, it appeared, was a TCR beta motif of roughly eight highly homologous variants. As for the disease-linked clones, they showed a CD8+ phenotype and occurred at relatively low frequencies in peripheral blood.

Quantitative 5'-RACE with molecular barcodes was used to make the TCR beta libraries. TCRdb recomputed calls from the 5' RACE reads with MiXCR, one row per CDR3 protein. This sample has 200,000 to 250,000 distinct CDR3 sequences; roughly 10% occur once, and the top ten carry 21%. The CDR3 loop spans 12 amino acids. Trimming removed 3 bases at V and 3 bases at J, with 2 bases between. This clonotype has at least ten counts. Its antigen is undetermined. The sample was blood, either unsorted or a sorted T cell fraction (not recorded which). The chain employs TRBV12-3 or TRBV12-4 and TRBJ2-2; D is undetermined. This TCR came from a male donor with ankylosing spondylitis or in good health (not recorded which). This CDR3 is CASSFHTGELFF. The CDR3 DNA sequence: TGTGCCAGCAGTTTTCACACCGGGGAGCTGTTTTTT.